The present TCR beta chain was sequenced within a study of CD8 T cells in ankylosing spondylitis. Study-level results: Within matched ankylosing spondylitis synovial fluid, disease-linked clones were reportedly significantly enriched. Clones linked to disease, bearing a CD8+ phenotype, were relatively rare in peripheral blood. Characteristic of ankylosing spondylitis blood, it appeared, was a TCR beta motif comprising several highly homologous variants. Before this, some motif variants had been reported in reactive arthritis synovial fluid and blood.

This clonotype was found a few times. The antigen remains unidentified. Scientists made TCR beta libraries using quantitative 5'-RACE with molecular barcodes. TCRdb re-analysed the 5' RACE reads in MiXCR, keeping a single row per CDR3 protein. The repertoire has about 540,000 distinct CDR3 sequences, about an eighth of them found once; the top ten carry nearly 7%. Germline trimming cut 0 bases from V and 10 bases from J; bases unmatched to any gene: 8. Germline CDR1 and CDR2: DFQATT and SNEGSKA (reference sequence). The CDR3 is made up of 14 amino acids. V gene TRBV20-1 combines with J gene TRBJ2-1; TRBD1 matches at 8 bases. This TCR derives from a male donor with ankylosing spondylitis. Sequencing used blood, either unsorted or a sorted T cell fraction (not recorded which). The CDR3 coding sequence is TGCAGTGCTAGAGACAGGACAGGGTTCGAGGAGCAGTTCTTC. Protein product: CSARDRTGFEEQFF.